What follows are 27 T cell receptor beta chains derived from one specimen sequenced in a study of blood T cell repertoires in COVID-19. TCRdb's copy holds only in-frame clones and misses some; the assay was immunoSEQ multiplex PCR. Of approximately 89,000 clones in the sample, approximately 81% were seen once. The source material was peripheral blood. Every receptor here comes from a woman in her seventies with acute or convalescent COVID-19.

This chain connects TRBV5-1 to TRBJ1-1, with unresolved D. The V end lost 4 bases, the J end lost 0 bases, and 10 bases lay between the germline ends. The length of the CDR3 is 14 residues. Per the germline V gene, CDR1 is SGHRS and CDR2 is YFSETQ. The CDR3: CASSPYGMNTEAFF. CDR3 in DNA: TGCGCCAGCAGCCCCTACGGGATGAACACTGAAGCTTTCTTT.

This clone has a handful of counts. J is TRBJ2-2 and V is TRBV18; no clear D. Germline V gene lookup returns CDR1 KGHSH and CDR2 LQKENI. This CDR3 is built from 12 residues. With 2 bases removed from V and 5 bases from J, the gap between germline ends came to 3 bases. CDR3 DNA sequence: TGTGCCAGCTCACCATTAACCGGGGAGCTGTTTTTT. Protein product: CASSPLTGELFF.

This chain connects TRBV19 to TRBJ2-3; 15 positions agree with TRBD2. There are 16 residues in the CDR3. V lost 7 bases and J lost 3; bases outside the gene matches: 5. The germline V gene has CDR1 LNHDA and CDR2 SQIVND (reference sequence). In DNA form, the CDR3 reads TGTGCCAGTAAGCGGACTAGCGGGGGGGTTACAGATACGCAGTATTTT. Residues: CASKRTSGGVTDTQYF.

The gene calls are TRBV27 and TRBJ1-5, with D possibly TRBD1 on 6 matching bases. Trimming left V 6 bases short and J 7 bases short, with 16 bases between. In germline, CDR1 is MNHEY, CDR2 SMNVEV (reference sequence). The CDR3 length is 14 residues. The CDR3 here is CASRRGGAGQPQHF. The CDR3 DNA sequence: TGTGCCAGCAGGAGAGGGGGAGCCGGGCAGCCCCAGCATTTT.

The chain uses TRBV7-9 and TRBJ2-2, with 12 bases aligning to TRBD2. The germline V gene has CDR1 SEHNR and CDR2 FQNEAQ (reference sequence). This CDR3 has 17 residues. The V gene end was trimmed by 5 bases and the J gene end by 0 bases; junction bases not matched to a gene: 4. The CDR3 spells CASSRGLAGPNTGELFF. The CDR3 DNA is TGTGCCAGCAGCCGCGGACTAGCGGGACCGAACACCGGGGAGCTGTTTTTT. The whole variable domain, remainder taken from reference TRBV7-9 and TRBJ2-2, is DTGVSQNPRHKITKRGQNVTFRCDPISEHNRLYWYRQTLGQGPEFLTYFQNEAQLEKSRLLSDRFSAERPKGSFSTLEIQRTEQGDSAMYLCASSRGLAGPNTGELFFGEGSRLTVL.

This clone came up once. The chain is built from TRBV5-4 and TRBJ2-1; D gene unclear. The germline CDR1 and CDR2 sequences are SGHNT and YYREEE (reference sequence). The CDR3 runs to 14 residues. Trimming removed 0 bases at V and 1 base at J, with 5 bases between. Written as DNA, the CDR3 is TGTGCCAGCAGCTTGGCCGAGTCCTACAATGAGCAGTTCTTC. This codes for CASSLAESYNEQFF. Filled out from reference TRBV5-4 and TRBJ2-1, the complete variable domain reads ETGVTQSPTHLIKTRGQQVTLRCSSQSGHNTVSWYQQALGQGPQFIFQYYREEENGRGNFPPRFSGLQFPNYSSELNVNALELDDSALYLCASSLAESYNEQFFGPGTRLTVL.

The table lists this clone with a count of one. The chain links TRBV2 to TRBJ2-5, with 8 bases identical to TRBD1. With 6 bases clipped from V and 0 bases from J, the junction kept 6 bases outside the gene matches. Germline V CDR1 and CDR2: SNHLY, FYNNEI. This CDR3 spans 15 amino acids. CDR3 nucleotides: TGTGCCAGCAGCCGGGGACAGGCCTACCAAGAGACCCAGTACTTC. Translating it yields CASSRGQAYQETQYF. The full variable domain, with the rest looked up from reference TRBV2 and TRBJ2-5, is EPEVTQTPSHQVTQMGQEVILRCVPISNHLYFYWYRQILGQKVEFLVSFYNNEISEKSEIFDDQFSVERPDGSNFTLKIRSTKLEDSAMYFCASSRGQAYQETQYFGPGTRLLVL.

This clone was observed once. CDR3: CASSFLADEAFF. The CDR3 DNA reads TGTGCCAGCAGCTTTCTCGCAGATGAAGCTTTCTTT. The chain has TRBV7-9 and TRBJ1-1; no firm D call. The CDR3 runs to 12 residues. Germline-derived CDR1 and CDR2 are SEHNR and FQNEAQ (reference sequence). The germline V and J ends were trimmed by 3 bases and 7 bases, with 9 bases remaining between them. Drawing the rest from reference TRBV7-9 and TRBJ1-1, the complete variable domain is DTGVSQNPRHKITKRGQNVTFRCDPISEHNRLYWYRQTLGQGPEFLTYFQNEAQLEKSRLLSDRFSAERPKGSFSTLEIQRTEQGDSAMYLCASSFLADEAFFGQGTRLTVV.

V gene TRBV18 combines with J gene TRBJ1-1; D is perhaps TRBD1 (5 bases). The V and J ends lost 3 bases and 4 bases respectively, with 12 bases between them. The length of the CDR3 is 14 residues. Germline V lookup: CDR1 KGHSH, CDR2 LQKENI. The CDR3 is CASSPSGSGTEAFF. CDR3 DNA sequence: TGTGCCAGCTCACCGTCAGGGTCCGGCACTGAAGCTTTCTTT.

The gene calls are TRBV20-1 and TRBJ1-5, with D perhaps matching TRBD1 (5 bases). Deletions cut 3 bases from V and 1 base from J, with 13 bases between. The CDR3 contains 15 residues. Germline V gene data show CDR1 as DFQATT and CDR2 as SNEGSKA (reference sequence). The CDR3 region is CSASGGGPSNQPQHF. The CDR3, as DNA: TGCAGTGCTAGTGGGGGGGGTCCCAGCAATCAGCCCCAGCATTTT.

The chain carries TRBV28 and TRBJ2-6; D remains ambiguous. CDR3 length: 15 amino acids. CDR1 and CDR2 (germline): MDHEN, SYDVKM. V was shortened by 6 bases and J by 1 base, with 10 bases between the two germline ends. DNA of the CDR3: TGTGCCAGCAGACTTAGTCAATCTGGGGCCAACGTCCTGACTTTC. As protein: CASRLSQSGANVLTF.

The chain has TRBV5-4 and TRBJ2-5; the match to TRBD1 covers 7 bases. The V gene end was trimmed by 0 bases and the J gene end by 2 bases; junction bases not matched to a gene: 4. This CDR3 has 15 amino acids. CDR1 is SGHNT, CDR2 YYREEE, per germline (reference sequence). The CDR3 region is CASSLEGQRQETQYF. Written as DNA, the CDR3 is TGTGCCAGCAGCTTGGAGGGACAGCGTCAAGAGACCCAGTACTTC.

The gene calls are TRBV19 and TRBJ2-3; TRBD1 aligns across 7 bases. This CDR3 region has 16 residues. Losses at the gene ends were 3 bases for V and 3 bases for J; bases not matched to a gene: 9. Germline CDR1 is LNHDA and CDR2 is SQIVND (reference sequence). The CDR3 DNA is TGTGCCAGTAGTATTTTGTCAGGGGGTTTGACAGATACGCAGTATTTT. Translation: CASSILSGGLTDTQYF. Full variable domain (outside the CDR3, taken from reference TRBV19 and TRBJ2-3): DGGITQSPKYLFRKEGQNVTLSCEQNLNHDAMYWYRQDPGQGLRLIYYSQIVNDFQKGDIAEGYSVSREKKESFPLTVTSAQKNPTAFYLCASSILSGGLTDTQYFGPGTRLTVL.

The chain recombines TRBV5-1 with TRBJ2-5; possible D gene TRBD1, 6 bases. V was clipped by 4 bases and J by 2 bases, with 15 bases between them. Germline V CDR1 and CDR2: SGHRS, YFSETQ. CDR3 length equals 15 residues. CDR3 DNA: TGCGCCAGCAGCCACAGCATGGGGGCGCAAGAGACCCAGTACTTC. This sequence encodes CASSHSMGAQETQYF. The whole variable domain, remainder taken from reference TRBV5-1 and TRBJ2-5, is KAGVTQTPRYLIKTRGQQVTLSCSPISGHRSVSWYQQTPGQGLQFLFEYFSETQRNKGNFPGRFSGRQFSNSRSEMNVSTLELGDSALYLCASSHSMGAQETQYFGPGTRLLVL.

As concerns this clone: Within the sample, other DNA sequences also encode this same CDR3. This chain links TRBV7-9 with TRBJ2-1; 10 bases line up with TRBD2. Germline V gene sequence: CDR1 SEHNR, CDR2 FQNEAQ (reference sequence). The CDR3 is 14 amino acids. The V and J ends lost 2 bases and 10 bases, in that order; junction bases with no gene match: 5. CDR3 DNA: TGTGCCAGCAGCTTACTAGCGGGAGAGGGGGAGCAGTTCTTC. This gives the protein CASSLLAGEGEQFF.

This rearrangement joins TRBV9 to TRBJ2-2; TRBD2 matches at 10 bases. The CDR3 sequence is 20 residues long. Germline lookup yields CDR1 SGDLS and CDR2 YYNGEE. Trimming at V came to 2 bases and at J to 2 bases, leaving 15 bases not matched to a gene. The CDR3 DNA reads TGTGCCAGCAGCGTGATTCCGACTAGCGGGTCCCTTGCCAACACCGGGGAGCTGTTTTTT. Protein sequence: CASSVIPTSGSLANTGELFF.

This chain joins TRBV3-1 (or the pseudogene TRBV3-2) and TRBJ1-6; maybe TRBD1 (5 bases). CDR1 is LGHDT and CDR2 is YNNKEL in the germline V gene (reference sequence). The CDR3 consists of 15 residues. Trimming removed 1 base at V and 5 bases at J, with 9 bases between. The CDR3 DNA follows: TGTGCCAGCAGCCAAGTATCGGGGGATAATTCACCCCTCCACTTT. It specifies CASSQVSGDNSPLHF.

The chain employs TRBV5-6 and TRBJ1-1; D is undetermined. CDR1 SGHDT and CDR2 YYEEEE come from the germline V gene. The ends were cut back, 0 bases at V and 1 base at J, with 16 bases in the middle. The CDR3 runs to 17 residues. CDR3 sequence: CASSLAPETRRNTEAFF. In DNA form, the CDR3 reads TGTGCCAGCAGCTTGGCACCCGAGACGAGGAGGAACACTGAAGCTTTCTTT.

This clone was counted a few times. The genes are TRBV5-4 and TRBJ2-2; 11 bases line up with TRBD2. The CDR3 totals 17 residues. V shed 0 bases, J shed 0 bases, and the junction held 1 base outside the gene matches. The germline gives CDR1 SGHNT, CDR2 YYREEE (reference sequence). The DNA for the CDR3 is TGTGCCAGCAGCTTGGGGGGACTAGCGGCGAACACCGGGGAGCTGTTTTTT. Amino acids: CASSLGGLAANTGELFF.

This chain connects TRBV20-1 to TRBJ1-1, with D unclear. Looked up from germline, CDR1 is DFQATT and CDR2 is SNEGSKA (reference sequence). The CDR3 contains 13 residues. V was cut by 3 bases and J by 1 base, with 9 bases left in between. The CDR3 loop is CSASFGPNTEAFF. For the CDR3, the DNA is TGCAGTGCTAGTTTTGGGCCGAACACTGAAGCTTTCTTT.

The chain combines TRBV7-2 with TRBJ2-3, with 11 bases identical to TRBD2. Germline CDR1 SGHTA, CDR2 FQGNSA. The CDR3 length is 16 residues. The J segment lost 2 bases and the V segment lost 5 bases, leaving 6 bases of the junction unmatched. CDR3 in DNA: TGTGCCAGCAGCCTCCAGACTAGCGGGGTCACAGATACGCAGTATTTT. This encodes CASSLQTSGVTDTQYF.

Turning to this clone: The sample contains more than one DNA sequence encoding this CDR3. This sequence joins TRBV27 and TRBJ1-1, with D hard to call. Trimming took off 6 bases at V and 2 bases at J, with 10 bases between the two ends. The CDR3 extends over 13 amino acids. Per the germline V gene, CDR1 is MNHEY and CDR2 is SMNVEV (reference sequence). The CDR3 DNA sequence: TGTGCCAGCAGCCTAACGGGAAACACTGAAGCTTTCTTT. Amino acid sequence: CASSLTGNTEAFF.

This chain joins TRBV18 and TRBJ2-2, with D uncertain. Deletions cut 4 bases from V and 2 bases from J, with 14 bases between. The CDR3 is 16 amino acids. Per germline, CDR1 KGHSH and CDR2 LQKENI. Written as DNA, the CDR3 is TGTGCCAGCTCACGAGGTGTTGACGGAAACACCGGGGAGCTGTTTTTT. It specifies CASSRGVDGNTGELFF.

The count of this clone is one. DNA for the CDR3: TGCGCCAGCAGCCAAGGTTCGGGGACAGGGCCGTTCTTC. Translating gives CASSQGSGTGPFF. The chain employs TRBV4-1 and TRBJ2-1; 9 nucleotides line up with TRBD1. This CDR3 comprises 13 residues. Germline CDR1 and CDR2: MGHRA and YSYEKL. V was clipped by 1 base and J by 15 bases; unmatched bases: 7.

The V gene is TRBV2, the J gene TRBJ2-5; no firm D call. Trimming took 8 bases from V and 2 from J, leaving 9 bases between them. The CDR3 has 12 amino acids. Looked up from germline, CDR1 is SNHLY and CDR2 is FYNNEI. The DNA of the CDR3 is TGTGCCAGCTCGTGGCAACAAGAGACCCAGTACTTC. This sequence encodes CASSWQQETQYF.

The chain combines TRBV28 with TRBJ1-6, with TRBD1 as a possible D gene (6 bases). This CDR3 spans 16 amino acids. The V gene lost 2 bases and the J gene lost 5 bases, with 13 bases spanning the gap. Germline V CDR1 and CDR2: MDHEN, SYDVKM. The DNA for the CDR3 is TGTGCCAGCAGTTTACAGGGACATAGCGATAATTCACCCCTCCACTTT. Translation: CASSLQGHSDNSPLHF.

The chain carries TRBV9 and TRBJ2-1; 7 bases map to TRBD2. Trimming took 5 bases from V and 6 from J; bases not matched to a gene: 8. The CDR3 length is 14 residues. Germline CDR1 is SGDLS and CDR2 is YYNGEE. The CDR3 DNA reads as TGTGCCAGCAGAGGGGAGGGACTCCTCAATGAGCAGTTCTTC. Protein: CASRGEGLLNEQFF.